This record covers a single TCR beta chain. Its antigen is currently not known. No base quality values were provided; no much bigger clone lies one nucleotide off. The record originates from a study of T cells after posttransplantation cyclophosphamide (dated by TCRdb to the mid-2010s). Looking at the study overall: The study tracked T cell repertoire reconstitution by TRB sequencing after myeloablative bone marrow transplantation using posttransplantation cyclophosphamide as GVHD prophylaxis. Antigen receptor sequencing was done on samples from 35 to 45 PTCy-treated patients and from approximately 17 related bone marrow donors of those patients. TRA and TRB clonality were tightly correlated in several samples, so subsequent TCR analyses focused on TRB only. Public TRB sequences were compared against a database of over 3,000 sequences linked to responses to pathogens, tumor antigens, self-antigens and alloantigens. Blood from every one of the roughly 30 PTCy patients who had 1-year posttransplant specimens underwent TRB sequencing. In 3 patients, up to roughly 3 additional blood samples taken between 2 and 5.2 years after transplant also underwent TRB sequencing, as did pretransplant blood from a handful of patients.

TRB sequencing was run on genomic DNA with either the immunoSEQ assay at survey resolution or the hsTCRB kit. As for the authors' bioinformatics: The immunoSEQ software handled initial read processing, and the LymphoSeq R package was used for repertoire analyses. Clonality was computed as 1 minus normalized Shannon entropy; Gini coefficient was also calculated for each TRB dataset. To infer phenotypes in unsorted samples, TRB sequences from sorted subsets of the recipient or donor were mapped onto unsorted samples from the same recipient. As stored in TCRdb, this immuneACCESS dataset retains in-frame rearrangements with V and J assigned. A fraction of the clones does not appear; measured against another copy, unresolved V genes explain less than half of the discrepancy, and the remainder lacks a known reason. From that table come the V and J calls and clone size; the DNA was used to work out D and trimming. Present in this sample are tens of thousands of clones, 73% of which were seen just once. The ten largest clones represent 0.6% to 0.8% of the sample.

Peripheral blood samples were provided by related bone marrow donors on the day of marrow donation. Peripheral blood and bone marrow mononuclear cells were isolated by Ficoll-Hypaque density centrifugation and were cryopreserved. CD4+ and CD8+ T cells, including naive and memory subsets, were sorted by FACS using a FACSAria II. What the research found in general, with its limitations: The TRB repertoires of T cells infiltrating skin or the GI tract showed only limited overlap with the TRB repertoires found in blood. At 1-2 months, donor-recipient similarity was low but rose over the first year, and the later blood repertoires were often dominated by donor CD8+ memory clones. Across roughly 45 patients, recipient CMV seropositivity and CMV reactivation were highly associated with TRB clonality; PTCy diversity was similar to CNI/methotrexate controls.

Based on the germline V gene, the CDR1 and CDR2 sequences are SGHRS and YFSETQ. At the junction V is shortened by 0 bases and J by 3 bases, with 15 bases in between. Its CDR3 holds 16 amino acids, cysteine through phenylalanine. Solely the CDR3 DNA is kept, with 48 bases framed from the first base. Sample: memory CD4+ T cells sorted from PBMCs. The clonotype originates from a woman aged 55 to 70 in good health, CMV-negative, and a related stem cell transplant donor. Recombination connected TRBV5-1 to TRBJ1-2; the D gene lacks a confident call. The sequenced DNA: TGCGCCAGCAGCTTGGCCGGCCGGGAGCGAGACTATGGCTACACCTTC. Protein translation: CASSLAGRERDYGYTF. Reference TRBV5-1 and TRBJ1-2 proteins supply the regions before and after the CDR3; the full variable domain is: KAGVTQTPRYLIKTRGQQVTLSCSPISGHRSVSWYQQTPGQGLQFLFEYFSETQRNKGNFPGRFSGRQFSNSRSEMNVSTLELGDSALYLCASSLAGRERDYGYTFGSGTRLTVV.